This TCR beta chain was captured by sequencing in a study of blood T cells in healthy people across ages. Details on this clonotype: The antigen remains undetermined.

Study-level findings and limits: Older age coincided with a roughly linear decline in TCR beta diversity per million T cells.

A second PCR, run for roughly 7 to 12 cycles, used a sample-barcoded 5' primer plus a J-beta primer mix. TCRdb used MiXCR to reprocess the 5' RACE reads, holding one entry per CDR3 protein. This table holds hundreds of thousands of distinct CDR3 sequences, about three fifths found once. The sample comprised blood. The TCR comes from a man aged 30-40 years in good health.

The CDR3 is CASSRRDNYGYTF. For the CDR3, the DNA is TGTGCCAGCAGTAGGCGGGATAACTATGGCTACACCTTC. The chain uses TRBV6-2 or TRBV6-3 and TRBJ1-2, with D unclear. Germline V gene lookup returns CDR1 MNHEY and CDR2 SVGEGT. The CDR3 has 13 amino acids. V lost 5 bases and J 1 base, leaving 8 bases between the germline ends.